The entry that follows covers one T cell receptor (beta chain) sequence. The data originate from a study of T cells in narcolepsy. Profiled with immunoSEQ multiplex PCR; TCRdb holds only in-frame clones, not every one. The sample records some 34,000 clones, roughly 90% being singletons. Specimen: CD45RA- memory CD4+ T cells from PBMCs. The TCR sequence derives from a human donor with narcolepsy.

CDR3 DNA: TGTGCCAGCATGAGCCCTACCGCCTCCTACGAGCAGTACTTC. Amino acids: CASMSPTASYEQYF. The V and J genes are TRBV28 and TRBJ2-7; the D is unclear. The CDR3 runs to 14 residues. Trimming took off 7 bases at V and 0 bases at J, with 13 bases between the two ends. Germline-derived CDR1 and CDR2 are MDHEN and SYDVKM.